These 32 T cell receptor beta chains originate from one sample sequenced in a study of CD8+CD57+ T cells in acquired aplastic anemia. Both TCR beta VDJ combination and CDR3 sequence profiling were carried out. Genomic DNA was the template for this profiling. MiXCR, run by TCRdb on the reads, gives a single entry per CDR3 protein. This sample carries 400,000 to 450,000 distinct CDR3 sequences, under 80% of them seen once, and the ten largest clones take 4%. Sequencing input: sorted CD4+, CD8+, or CD8+CD57+ T cells (not recorded which) from PBMCs. Source of these receptors: a human donor in good health, serving as a control.

This clonotype was counted ten times or more. The chain couples TRBV7-8 to TRBJ1-2; 9 positions match TRBD1. Germline trimming cut 8 bases from V and 7 bases from J; bases unmatched to any gene: 14. This CDR3 has 15 residues. Germline CDR1 and CDR2: SGHVS and FQNEAQ. This CDR3 is CASGQGTGRTSGYTF. CDR3 DNA: TGTGCCAGCGGACAGGGGACAGGCAGAACCAGTGGCTACACCTTC.

The chain recombines TRBV5-1 with TRBJ2-3; TRBD1 matches 8 bases. This CDR3 is 15 amino acids long. Germline V CDR1 and CDR2: SGHRS, YFSETQ. Germline trimming cut 4 bases from V and 0 bases from J; bases unmatched to any gene: 4. The CDR3 region is CASSQDRASTDTQYF. DNA for the CDR3: TGCGCCAGCAGCCAGGACAGGGCTAGCACAGATACGCAGTATTTT.

The chain has TRBV6-6 and TRBJ1-2, with D possibly matching TRBD1 (5 bases). Trimming shortened V by 5 bases and J by 7 bases, and 20 bases separated the two germline ends. Germline V gene data show CDR1 as MNHNY and CDR2 as SVGAGI (reference sequence). The CDR3 contains 15 residues. CDR3 protein: CASSPQGGLTGGYTF. CDR3 coding DNA: TGTGCCAGCAGTCCTCAGGGAGGGCTGACGGGTGGCTACACCTTC.

This clonotype appeared a single time. The V and J genes are TRBV7-3 and TRBJ2-2, with TRBD1 as a possible D gene (5 bases). Germline CDR1 SGHTA, CDR2 FQGTGA. V dropped 7 bases and J dropped 11 bases, with 23 bases sitting between them. This CDR3 spans 15 amino acids. In nucleotides, the CDR3 is TGTGCCAGCACCCAAGAACAGGTGAACACCAGAGAGCTGTTTTTT. Its translation is CASTQEQVNTRELFF.

The table lists this clonotype with many counts. The genes are TRBV5-1 and TRBJ2-5; 7 nucleotides agree with TRBD1. Germline V gene data show CDR1 as SGHRS and CDR2 as YFSETQ. V gave up 4 bases and J gave up 1 base; unmatched junction bases: 7. The CDR3 length is 15 residues. DNA of the CDR3: TGCGCCAGCAGCATTTCAGGACAGGTCCAAGAGACCCAGTACTTC. As protein: CASSISGQVQETQYF.

Many counts were recorded for this clonotype. V gene TRBV7-9 combines with J gene TRBJ1-2, with D hard to call. The length of the CDR3 is 14 residues. With 5 bases removed from V and 6 bases from J, the gap between germline ends came to 16 bases. The germline gives CDR1 SEHNR, CDR2 FQNEAQ (reference sequence). The CDR3 DNA follows: TGTGCCAGCAGCCTTAACACGGGGTATGATGGCTACACCTTC. Protein product: CASSLNTGYDGYTF.

This clonotype has a count of ten or more. This chain joins TRBV6-5 and TRBJ1-2; 11 nucleotides line up with TRBD1. The CDR3 length is 18 residues. CDR1 is MNHEY and CDR2 is SVGAGI in the germline V gene. V shed 5 bases, J shed 5 bases, and the junction held 16 bases outside the gene matches. Here the CDR3 reads CASSSHVGQGGRSYGYTF. CDR3 in DNA: TGTGCCAGCAGTAGTCATGTGGGACAGGGGGGGAGATCTTATGGCTACACCTTC.

The table lists this clonotype with a few counts. This chain joins TRBV25-1 and TRBJ2-6, with D unresolved. Germline CDR1 is MGHDK and CDR2 is SYGVNS. Trimming cost V 4 bases and J 0 bases, with 10 bases left between them. The CDR3 totals 16 residues. The CDR3 sequence is CASSVINLSGANVLTF. The CDR3 bases are TGTGCCAGCAGTGTGATCAATCTCTCTGGGGCCAACGTCCTGACTTTC.

Regarding this clonotype: The CDR3 end shows no conserved phenylalanine or tryptophan, and so a read error is likely. No DNA is shown, since the ends of the CDR3 on it are uncertain; the CDR3 is the one TCRdb lists. This chain uses TRBV9 with TRBJ2-3. Including both end residues, the CDR3 is 13 amino acids long. The germline gives CDR1 SGDLS, CDR2 YYNGEE. CDR3 in amino acids: CASSVAPVYTQTL.

The gene calls are TRBV20-1 and TRBJ1-4, with 8 bases aligning to TRBD1. CDR1 and CDR2 from the germline V gene are DFQATT and SNEGSKA (reference sequence). This CDR3 spans 13 amino acids. V trimming: 4 bases; J trimming: 6 bases; junction bases outside the gene matches: 4. The CDR3: CSATGQGDEKLFF. CDR3 in DNA: TGCAGTGCTACCGGACAGGGCGATGAAAAACTGTTTTTT.

Comments on this clonotype: The conserved phenylalanine or tryptophan is not found at the CDR3 terminus, so this likely reflects a read error. V is TRBV2 and J is TRBJ2-2; the D gene is possibly TRBD2 (7 bases). The CDR3 loop spans 14 amino acids. V lost 4 bases, J lost 12 bases, and 18 bases lay in between. CDR1 is SNHLY, CDR2 FYNNEI, per germline. CDR3 DNA sequence: TGTGCCAGCAGTGGAGGGGGGGGCGACCCCCAGCTGTTTTGT. It yields the protein CASSGGGGDPQLFC.

This clonotype was observed many times. The rearrangement uses TRBV7-2 and TRBJ2-1; TRBD2 agrees at 10 bases. Germline-derived CDR1 and CDR2 are SGHTA and FQGNSA. The CDR3 is 13 amino acids. The junction had 4 bases not matched to a gene; V was cut back by 5 bases and J by 9 bases. The CDR3 reads CASSASGGGEQFF. DNA of the CDR3: TGTGCCAGCAGCGCGAGCGGGGGGGGTGAGCAGTTCTTC.

Note on this clonotype: A read error may account for a junction end that differs from germline. J is TRBJ1-1 and V is TRBV10-3; D is unclear. The CDR3 runs to 15 residues. Per the germline V gene, CDR1 is ENHRY and CDR2 is SYGVKD. DNA of the CDR3: TGTGCCATCAGTCAGGAAATGGACGGTAACTCTGAAGCGTTCTTT. Amino acids: CAISQEMDGNSEAFF.

V usage is TRBV7-2 and J usage is TRBJ2-5; D is tentatively TRBD1 or TRBD2 (5 bases each). The CDR3 spans 15 residues. CDR1 SGHTA and CDR2 FQGNSA come from the germline V gene. V dropped 1 base and J dropped 1 base, with 10 bases sitting between them. As DNA, the CDR3 is TGTGCCAGCAGCTTAGGCTCGGGGACCCAAGAGACCCAGTACTTC. Protein sequence: CASSLGSGTQETQYF.

This clonotype has a single count. The genes are TRBV20-1 and TRBJ2-7; 8 bases are shared with TRBD1. CDR3 length: 13 residues. V was clipped by 6 bases and J by 7 bases; unmatched bases: 11. Germline lookup yields CDR1 DFQATT and CDR2 SNEGSKA (reference sequence). The CDR3 DNA reads TGCAGTGCCATACGACAGGGGCGCTGGGAGCAGTACTTC. Amino acids: CSAIRQGRWEQYF.

This clonotype was recorded a few times. The V gene is TRBV25-1, the J gene TRBJ1-2; no clear D. Per germline, CDR1 MGHDK and CDR2 SYGVNS. The CDR3 has 14 amino acids. The V gene lost 4 bases and the J gene lost 0 bases, with 9 bases spanning the gap. In nucleotides, the CDR3 is TGTGCCAGCAGTGGGCCAGAGGCTAACTATGGCTACACCTTC. Translating it yields CASSGPEANYGYTF.

The J gene is TRBJ1-3, the V gene TRBV2; D is ambiguous. V dropped 6 bases and J dropped 12 bases, with 21 bases sitting between them. The CDR3 is made up of 14 amino acids. From germline, CDR1 is SNHLY and CDR2 FYNNEI. In DNA, the CDR3 is TGTGCCAGCAGCTTGATGGGCGGAGGAAACGGCATATATTTT. Protein: CASSLMGGGNGIYF.

In nucleotides, the CDR3 is TGTGCCAGCAGCCCAGTCTTGGGCAATCAGCCCCAGCATTTCTTT. This encodes CASSPVLGNQPQHFF. The chain couples TRBV7-2 to TRBJ1-1; no clear D gene. Germline-derived CDR1 and CDR2 are SGHTA and FQGNSA. Trimming pared 5 bases from V and 13 bases from J, leaving 26 bases between. The CDR3 consists of 15 residues.

Only one count was recorded for this clonotype. This chain joins TRBV20-1 and TRBJ1-4, with 8 bases identical to TRBD1. The junction had 12 bases not matched to a gene; V was cut back by 7 bases and J by 8 bases. Germline CDR1 and CDR2: DFQATT and SNEGSKA (reference sequence). The CDR3 spans 14 residues. Written as DNA, the CDR3 is TGCAGTGTGACCGGGACAGGCTCGCTCGAAAAACTGTTTTTT. Its translation: CSVTGTGSLEKLFF.

Ten or more counts support this clonotype. This chain joins TRBV4-1 and TRBJ2-7; D is unclear. Trimming shortened V by 2 bases and J by 5 bases, and 13 bases separated the two germline ends. Germline CDR1 reads MGHRA; CDR2 reads YSYEKL. This CDR3 spans 14 amino acids. CDR3: CASSQTPLDHEQYF. The CDR3, as DNA: TGCGCCAGCAGCCAAACTCCCCTCGACCACGAGCAGTACTTC.

To note about this clonotype: A much larger clone is a single base away; this may be a read error. The J gene is TRBJ2-5, the V gene TRBV12-3 or TRBV12-4; 9 positions agree with TRBD1. The CDR3 consists of 13 residues. CDR3 nucleotides: TGTTCCAGCAGACCGGACAGGGGAGAGACCCAGTACTTC. Protein: CSSRPDRGETQYF.

Points on this clonotype: At one boundary the junction diverges from the germline segment, which might be a read error. J is TRBJ2-3 and V is TRBV12-3 or TRBV12-4; a weak D match, TRBD2 (6 bases). The CDR3 contains 14 residues. The CDR3 region is CASSISGEADTRYF. Written as DNA, the CDR3 is TGTGCCAGCAGTATATCGGGGGAGGCAGATACGCGGTATTTT.

This clonotype was counted a single time. J is TRBJ1-3 and V is TRBV9; 9 nucleotides line up with TRBD1. Germline CDR1 and CDR2: SGDLS and YYNGEE. The trim removed 4 bases at V and 4 bases at J, leaving 12 bases unmatched. This CDR3 comprises 17 residues. The CDR3 bases are TGTGCCAGCAGCACAAATCCGGGACAGGGAGGAGGAAACACCATATATTTT. Amino acids: CASSTNPGQGGGNTIYF.

The V call is TRBV2, the J call TRBJ1-1, with no clear D. Trimming pared 9 bases from V and 0 bases from J, leaving 14 bases between. The CDR3 totals 14 residues. CDR1 is SNHLY and CDR2 is FYNNEI in the germline V gene. The CDR3 DNA is TGTGCCAGTTCGAAGGGAACAATGAACACTGAAGCTTTCTTT. Residues: CASSKGTMNTEAFF.

This clonotype was seen at least ten times. The V and J genes are TRBV7-2 and TRBJ2-2; D gene ambiguous. This CDR3 has 13 residues. CDR1 SGHTA and CDR2 FQGNSA come from the germline V gene. Between the trimmed V and J ends, which lost 3 bases and 4 bases, there was a span of 6 bases. DNA of the CDR3: TGTGCCAGCAGCTTTCGGACCACCGGGGAGCTGTTTTTT. It encodes CASSFRTTGELFF.

The V call is TRBV6-1, the J call TRBJ1-1; D is unclear. V was trimmed by 5 bases and J by 8 bases, leaving 9 bases between them. The CDR3 extends over 11 amino acids. Germline V gene sequence: CDR1 MNHNS, CDR2 SASEGT. CDR3 region: CASSTGREAFF. CDR3 in DNA: TGTGCCAGCAGTACCGGCCGGGAAGCTTTCTTT.

Notes on this clonotype: Without the conserved terminal phenylalanine or tryptophan, this CDR3 likely stems from a read error. The DNA is left out, because the CDR3 cannot be placed on it with certainty; the CDR3 is given as TCRdb lists it. This chain uses TRBV9 with TRBJ2-3. CDR1 and CDR2 (germline): SGDLS, YYNGEE. The CDR3 spans 9 residues, counting both ends. The CDR3 reads CASSVVPVL.

The rearrangement uses TRBV5-1 and TRBJ2-7; perhaps TRBD2 as D (5 bases). V gave up 2 bases and J gave up 6 bases, with 15 bases separating them. Germline-derived CDR1 and CDR2 are SGHRS and YFSETQ. The CDR3 length is 14 residues. Here the CDR3 reads CASSLANRGSEQYF. The CDR3 nucleotides read TGCGCCAGCAGCTTAGCCAATCGGGGTTCCGAGCAGTACTTC.

This clonotype was picked up a small number of times. J is TRBJ2-1 and V is TRBV29-1, with a possible D match to TRBD1 (5 bases). CDR3 length equals 12 residues. Trimming pared 5 bases from V and 8 bases from J, leaving 13 bases between. Per germline, CDR1 SQVTM and CDR2 ANQGSEA. The chain's CDR3 is CSVKPQGDEQFF. DNA of the CDR3: TGCAGCGTTAAACCTCAGGGTGATGAGCAGTTCTTC.

The chain couples TRBV7-4 to TRBJ2-7; a weak D match, TRBD2 (6 bases). In germline, CDR1 is SGHVT, CDR2 SQSDAQ. Trimming took off 4 bases at V and 12 bases at J, with 25 bases between the two ends. The CDR3 consists of 15 residues. CDR3 in DNA: TGTGCCAGCAGCTCGCCGGGACGGGGGAGGCTACAGCTGTACTTC. Its translation is CASSSPGRGRLQLYF.

For this clonotype: Because the CDR3's place on the DNA is in doubt, the DNA is left out and the CDR3 is given as listed by TCRdb. This chain joins TRBV24-1 and TRBJ1-6. The CDR3 has 18 residues if both end residues are counted. The germline V gene has CDR1 KGHDR and CDR2 SFDVKD. This chain's CDR3 is CATSSGDYGYSFGSATKF.

This clonotype was observed many times. The chain recombines TRBV3-1 with TRBJ1-2; D remains ambiguous. V gave up 10 bases and J gave up 8 bases, with 11 bases separating them. The germline V gene encodes CDR1 LGHDT and CDR2 YNNKEL (reference sequence). This CDR3 comprises 10 residues. The CDR3 coding sequence is TGTGCCACCAAAGGGAGCGGCTACACCTTC. Its protein is CATKGSGYTF.